This T cell receptor (beta chain) was retrieved from a study of control samples from healthy donors and cancer patients (dated by TCRdb to about 2020). Receptors were amplified or captured by the immunoSEQ multiplex PCR assay. Held by TCRdb, this immuneACCESS table contains in-frame sequences only and omits some clones. Under half of the omission traces to an unresolved V gene where checked; the cause of the rest is unknown. For this sample the table gives over 85,000 clones, of which about 92% were detected only once. The ten largest clones take up about 2.5% of the sample. The junction shows trimming of 3 bases on V and 6 bases on J, and the gene matches do not reach 2 bases of it. The CDR3, from cysteine to phenylalanine, totals 13 residues. The DNA shown is the 39-base CDR3, in frame from base 1. With respect to this clone: Its cognate antigen has yet to be identified. No qualities accompany the bases; no much larger clone lies one base away.

This TCR came from a woman younger than 30 in good health. The sequence is built from TRBV12-3 or TRBV12-4 and TRBJ2-4, and 7 junctional nucleotides match TRBD2. Sample: blood. The nucleotide sequence is given as TGTGCCAGCAGTTTGTGGGGGGGAAACATTCAGTACTTC. The resulting protein is CASSLWGGNIQYF.